This T cell receptor beta chain came from a study of T cell responses to AZD1222 COVID-19 vaccine. Profiled with immunoSEQ multiplex PCR; TCRdb holds only in-frame clones, not every one. The table shows about 140,000 clones, with around 94% occurring only once. Study results and limitations: Epitopes outside B.1.351 and B.1.1.7 mutated regions reportedly drew nearly half of spike TCRs. None of the repertoires were sampled until the peak T cell response had passed.

Comment on this clone: Its antigen remains unidentified.

This CDR3 region has 14 residues. Per the germline V gene, CDR1 is MNHEY and CDR2 is SVGAGI. V lost 8 bases to trimming and J lost 0 bases, with 13 bases between them. The source material was peripheral blood, sampled 28 days after the second AZD1222 dose. The sequence was obtained from an adult who received the AZD1222 COVID-19 vaccine. The chain is built from TRBV6-5 and TRBJ1-1; D is possibly TRBD1 (5 bases). The CDR3: CASGRGLMNTEAFF. The CDR3 nucleotides read TGTGCCAGCGGCCGGGGACTTATGAACACTGAAGCTTTCTTT.